The 12 T cell receptor beta chains below were found in one sample sequenced in a study of blood T cells in healthy people across ages. Together with a sample-barcoded 5' primer, a J-beta primer mix was included in a second PCR lasting about 6 to 11 cycles. TCRdb reprocessed the 5' RACE reads with MiXCR, giving one entry per CDR3 protein. The sample shows 500,000 to 550,000 distinct CDR3 sequences, about 24% of them seen only once. These same records also appear under a second study, on T cells of mothers and their children.

The specimen sequenced was blood. These receptors were collected from a boy aged 5-17 years in good health.

This clonotype was recorded a few times. The chain couples TRBV18 to TRBJ1-2; 7 nucleotides line up with TRBD1. Germline V gene data show CDR1 as KGHSH and CDR2 as LQKENI. V was clipped by 0 bases and J by 1 base; unmatched bases: 5. This CDR3 comprises 16 residues. The CDR3 loop is CASSPPFGTVNYGYTF. The DNA for the CDR3 is TGTGCCAGCTCACCACCGTTCGGGACAGTTAACTATGGCTACACCTTC.

This clonotype was detected a few times. V and J are TRBV18 and TRBJ2-5; the D gene is possibly TRBD1 (6 bases). Looked up from germline, CDR1 is KGHSH and CDR2 is LQKENI. The CDR3 is 17 amino acids. V lost 3 bases and J 0 bases, leaving 17 bases between the germline ends. CDR3 amino acids: CASSPDRLLMYQETQYF. The CDR3 bases are TGTGCCAGCTCACCCGACAGGTTACTCATGTACCAAGAGACCCAGTACTTC.

CDR3 in amino acids: CASSEAGYPYEQYF. The CDR3 region has the DNA TGTGCCAGCAGTGAAGCAGGGTACCCCTACGAGCAGTACTTC. The chain carries TRBV2 and TRBJ2-5, with D unresolved. The end of the DNA fits TRBJ2-7 better, so the J call may be wrong. Looked up from germline, CDR1 is SNHLY and CDR2 is FYNNEI. The CDR3 totals 14 residues.

In this sample, this clonotype turned up a few times. V and J are TRBV28 and TRBJ2-5; D is tentatively TRBD1 or TRBD2 (5 bases each). With the DNA end fitting TRBJ2-7 better, the J assignment may be wrong. This CDR3 contains 14 residues. In germline, CDR1 is MDHEN, CDR2 SYDVKM. The DNA of the CDR3 is TGTGCCAGCAGTTTAGGGGGTTCTACGGGCGAGCAGTACTTC. Translating gives CASSLGGSTGEQYF.

The chain uses TRBV7-9 and TRBJ1-1; D ambiguous. This CDR3 comprises 16 residues. Germline V gives CDR1 SEHNR, CDR2 FQNEAQ (reference sequence). V was pared by 1 base and J by 3 bases, with 15 bases between. CDR3 protein: CASSLVYGPTDTEAFF. The CDR3 DNA reads as TGTGCCAGCAGCTTAGTTTATGGTCCGACGGACACTGAAGCTTTCTTT.

In its sample, this clonotype was seen a few times. This chain connects TRBV11-2 to TRBJ2-3, with 11 bases fitting TRBD2. This CDR3 is built from 16 residues. V dropped 5 bases and J dropped 5; count of bases not matched to a gene: 9. Germline V gene data show CDR1 as SGHAT and CDR2 as FQNNGV. In nucleotides, the CDR3 is TGTGCCAGCAGCCCCTTAGCGGGAGGGACGGGAGATACGCAGTATTTT. It encodes CASSPLAGGTGDTQYF.

The chain recombines TRBV9 with TRBJ1-1, with 7 positions matching TRBD1. V was clipped by 3 bases and J by 0 bases; unmatched bases: 5. CDR1 SGDLS and CDR2 YYNGEE come from the germline V gene. There are 15 residues in the CDR3. The CDR3 sequence is CASSETGEMNTEAFF. The DNA for the CDR3 is TGTGCCAGCAGCGAAACAGGGGAAATGAACACTGAAGCTTTCTTT.

This clonotype was seen a few times. The rearrangement joins TRBV20-1 to TRBJ1-2, with D maybe TRBD1 (5 bases). Trimming pared 5 bases from V and 4 bases from J, leaving 14 bases between. CDR1 DFQATT and CDR2 SNEGSKA come from the germline V gene (reference sequence). The CDR3 runs 13 residues. CDR3 DNA: TGCAGTGCTCCGTTTGGCGGGGCCTATGGCTACACCTTC. As protein: CSAPFGGAYGYTF.

About this clonotype: Germline and junction disagree at one end, which may indicate a read error. This sequence joins TRBV5-1 and TRBJ2-3; 7 positions match TRBD2. The CDR3 has 17 residues. The germline gives CDR1 SGHRS, CDR2 YFSETQ. The CDR3 DNA reads as TGCGTCAGCAGCTCCTACCTGGCGGGAGTGTCCACAGATACGCAGTATTTT. Translating it yields CVSSSYLAGVSTDTQYF.

This clonotype showed up just a few times. V is TRBV9 and J is TRBJ1-4; 7 positions agree with TRBD1. Unmatched junction bases numbered 9, after V lost 4 bases and J lost 6 bases. The germline V gene has CDR1 SGDLS and CDR2 YYNGEE. This CDR3 has 15 residues. In nucleotides, the CDR3 is TGTGCCAGCAGCCCCTACAGGGGAGAGGATGAAAAACTGTTTTTT. This gives the protein CASSPYRGEDEKLFF.

The CDR3 here is CATSMGQGGIQETQYF. CDR3 sequence (DNA): TGTGCCACCAGCATGGGGCAGGGGGGGATACAAGAGACCCAGTACTTC. The chain is built from TRBV15 and TRBJ2-5; D may match TRBD1 or TRBD2 (7 bases each). The CDR3 runs 16 residues. V lost 4 bases to trimming and J lost 2 bases, with 17 bases between them. Germline CDR1 reads LNHNV; CDR2 reads YYDKDF (reference sequence).

V is TRBV12-3 or TRBV12-4 and J is TRBJ1-1; 8 bases map to TRBD1. J gave up 0 bases and V 8 bases, and 2 bases lay outside the gene matches. The CDR3 loop spans 13 amino acids. The CDR3 sequence: CASVDRVNTEAFF. The CDR3 DNA reads as TGTGCCAGCGTGGACAGGGTGAACACTGAAGCTTTCTTT.